Reported below is one T cell receptor beta chain. V was pared by 10 bases and J by 5 bases, with 13 bases of the junction left unmatched. Germline CDR1 is ENHRY and CDR2 is SYGVKD. CDR3 length: 14 amino acids. This entry comes from a study of blood T cell repertoires in COVID-19. Study in general: Researchers got acute and convalescent COVID-19 samples from the United States, Italy and Spain. Sources were T cells, B-cell-depleted T cells, or PBMCs; the material itself was cDNA or gDNA.

Authors' processing steps: Nucleated cell number was recorded as an estimate derived from reference gene primer amplification. Repertoires were generated with immunoSEQ multiplex PCR, while TCRdb's copy carries only in-frame clones and drops some. The DNA was the basis for D and trimming; V, J and clone size are from that table. The sample carries around 110,000 clones, approximately 87% recorded once. The rearrangement uses TRBV10-3 and TRBJ1-2, with 7 positions matching TRBD1. The sequence was obtained from a man younger than 40 with acute or convalescent COVID-19. Material: peripheral blood. CDR3 sequence reads: CATGEGAVGYGYTF. In DNA form, the CDR3 reads TGTGCCACCGGAGAGGGGGCAGTGGGGTATGGCTACACCTTC.